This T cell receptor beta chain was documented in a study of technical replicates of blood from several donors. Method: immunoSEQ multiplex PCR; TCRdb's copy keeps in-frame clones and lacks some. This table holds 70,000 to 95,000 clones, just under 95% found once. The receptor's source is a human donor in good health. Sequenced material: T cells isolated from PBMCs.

CDR3 protein: CASSRGTGIYGYTF. CDR3 DNA: TGTGCCAGCAGCCGCGGGACAGGGATATATGGCTACACCTTC. The chain carries TRBV7-8 and TRBJ1-2; 9 bases fit TRBD1. The germline V gene has CDR1 SGHVS and CDR2 FQNEAQ. The CDR3 runs to 14 residues. Trimming removed 5 bases from V and 5 bases from J; junction bases left unmatched: 6.